The 15 T cell receptor beta chains below were found in one sample sequenced in a study of cytomegalovirus exposure and HLA in healthy donors. With 60 Vbeta and 13 Jbeta primers, the PCR was carried out. Profiling relied on immunoSEQ multiplex PCR, and the TCRdb table lists in-frame clones only, not all of them. The table includes under 200,000 clones, around four fifths detected once. The sample taken for sequencing was PBMCs. The receptors derive from a woman between 45 and 65 years old in good health and CMV-seropositive.

The chain combines TRBV28 with TRBJ1-6; TRBD1 matches at 9 bases. CDR1 is MDHEN, CDR2 SYDVKM, per germline. The CDR3 totals 16 residues. V lost 7 bases to trimming and J lost 9 bases; unmatched junction nucleotides: 13. The CDR3 reads CASIGPPGQGGSPLHF. Written as DNA, the CDR3 is TGTGCCAGCATTGGACCTCCGGGACAGGGTGGTTCACCCCTCCACTTT. The entire variable domain, with the rest obtained from reference TRBV28 and TRBJ1-6, is as follows: DVKVTQSSRYLVKRTGEKVFLECVQDMDHENMFWYRQDPGLGLRLIYFSYDVKMKEKGDIPEGYSVSREKKERFSLILESASTNQTSMYLCASIGPPGQGGSPLHFGNGTRLTVT.

This CDR3 is CASSIRSVRQVGYEQYF. The CDR3 DNA follows: TGTGCCAGTAGTATTCGTTCGGTTCGACAGGTTGGCTACGAGCAGTACTTC. This chain joins TRBV19 and TRBJ2-7; tentative D call: TRBD1 (6 bases). The CDR3 consists of 17 residues. Trimming pared 3 bases from V and 3 bases from J, leaving 21 bases between. The V gene's germline CDR1 is LNHDA and CDR2 SQIVND (reference sequence).

This clone appeared once. V gene TRBV28 combines with J gene TRBJ2-7, with 7 bases fitting TRBD1. Per germline, CDR1 MDHEN and CDR2 SYDVKM. The CDR3 extends over 13 amino acids. Trimming removed 6 bases from V and 7 bases from J; junction bases left unmatched: 9. The CDR3 DNA follows: TGTGCCAGCAGGTACAGGGGCCTGAGGGAGCAGTACTTC. Translating it yields CASRYRGLREQYF.

The chain has TRBV11-3 and TRBJ1-1, with no clear D. V lost 3 bases and J 4 bases, leaving 6 bases between the germline ends. The CDR3 consists of 12 residues. The germline V gene has CDR1 SGHNT and CDR2 YENEEA. CDR3 in DNA: TGTGCCAGCAGCTTGAGAAGCACTGAAGCTTTCTTT. Amino acids: CASSLRSTEAFF.

The chain links TRBV7-9 to TRBJ2-5, with 9 bases lining up with TRBD1. CDR1 SEHNR and CDR2 FQNEAQ come from the germline V gene (reference sequence). This CDR3 region has 15 residues. J lost 1 base, V lost 2 bases, and 2 bases had no gene match. CDR3 nucleotides: TGTGCCAGCAGCTTATGGGACAGGGCCCAAGAGACCCAGTACTTC. Protein: CASSLWDRAQETQYF.

This sequence joins TRBV18 and TRBJ2-1, with D possibly matching TRBD2 (5 bases). CDR3 length: 15 residues. From germline, CDR1 is KGHSH and CDR2 LQKENI. Trimming stripped 6 bases from V and 7 bases from J, with 19 bases between. The chain's CDR3 is CASSGSESVGNEQFF. The CDR3, as DNA: TGTGCCAGCTCGGGTAGCGAGTCGGTCGGGAATGAGCAGTTCTTC.

Regarding this clone: Germline and junction disagree at one end, which may indicate a read error. The chain carries TRBV7-9 and TRBJ2-1; maybe TRBD1 (6 bases). CDR1 SEHNR and CDR2 FQNEAQ come from the germline V gene (reference sequence). The CDR3 runs 14 residues. DNA for the CDR3: TGTTCCAGCAGCTTAGGGGGAGTATACAATGAGCAGTTCTTC. Residues: CSSSLGGVYNEQFF.

The rearrangement links TRBV7-2 to TRBJ1-1; the D is unclear. Germline loops: CDR1 SGHTA, CDR2 FQGNSA. The CDR3 is 14 residues long. The germline V and J ends were trimmed by 5 bases and 1 base, with 11 bases remaining between them. This CDR3 is CASSPGGRNTEAFF. CDR3 coding DNA: TGTGCCAGCAGCCCCGGAGGGAGGAACACTGAAGCTTTCTTT. Using reference TRBV7-2 and TRBJ1-1 for the parts outside the CDR3, the full variable domain is GAGVSQSPSNKVTEKGKDVELRCDPISGHTALYWYRQSLGQGLEFLIYFQGNSAPDKSGLPSDRFSAERTGGSVSTLTIQRTQQEDSAVYLCASSPGGRNTEAFFGQGTRLTVV.

The chain is built from TRBV5-1 and TRBJ1-1, with D hard to call. Trimming shortened V by 6 bases and J by 3 bases, and 18 bases separated the two germline ends. The CDR3 consists of 15 residues. From germline, CDR1 is SGHRS and CDR2 YFSETQ. The CDR3 reads CASNSYDKADTEAFF. DNA for the CDR3: TGCGCCAGCAACTCCTACGACAAGGCCGACACTGAAGCTTTCTTT.

The chain employs TRBV29-1 and TRBJ2-7; a possible D gene is TRBD2 (6 bases). Germline CDR1 is SQVTM and CDR2 is ANQGSEA. Trimming removed 5 bases at V and 6 bases at J, with 14 bases between. The CDR3 is 12 amino acids. The CDR3 protein is CSVSGREREQYF. CDR3 in DNA: TGCAGCGTTTCCGGGAGAGAGCGCGAGCAGTACTTC.

About this clone itself: In the same sample, other DNA sequences code for this CDR3. This chain links TRBV7-2 with TRBJ2-7, with a weak D call TRBD1 (6 bases). Looked up from germline, CDR1 is SGHTA and CDR2 is FQGNSA. V was cut by 2 bases and J by 2 bases, with 7 bases left in between. CDR3 length: 13 residues. As DNA, the CDR3 is TGTGCCAGCAGCTTAAACAGGGCCTACGAGCAGTACTTC. It is translated as CASSLNRAYEQYF.

V is TRBV27 and J is TRBJ1-1; D unresolved. V lost 5 bases and J lost 0, with 13 bases in between. The germline gives CDR1 MNHEY, CDR2 SMNVEV (reference sequence). The CDR3 is made up of 15 amino acids. DNA of the CDR3: TGTGCCAGCAGTAGATCGGCGGGTTTGAACACTGAAGCTTTCTTT. Translation gives CASSRSAGLNTEAFF.

V gene TRBV27 combines with J gene TRBJ2-7; D possibly corresponds to TRBD2 (6 bases). V was pared by 3 bases and J by 3 bases, with 12 bases between. This CDR3 has 14 residues. CDR1 is MNHEY, CDR2 SMNVEV, per germline (reference sequence). The CDR3 sequence is CASSFGQGGYEQYF. CDR3 nucleotide sequence: TGTGCCAGCAGTTTTGGGCAGGGAGGCTACGAGCAGTACTTC.

V gene TRBV28 combines with J gene TRBJ2-7; D possibly corresponds to TRBD2 (5 bases). The V gene's germline CDR1 is MDHEN and CDR2 SYDVKM. The ends were cut back, 5 bases at V and 1 base at J, with 15 bases in the middle. The length of the CDR3 is 15 residues. The CDR3 DNA is TGTGCCAGCAGTCGGCCCGGGGTGGCTTCCTACGAGCAGTACTTC. Translation: CASSRPGVASYEQYF.

This rearrangement joins TRBV10-3 to TRBJ2-1, with TRBD2 matching 9 bases. V shed 6 bases and J 7 bases; nucleotides not matched to a gene: 10. Germline CDR1 ENHRY, CDR2 SYGVKD. The CDR3 runs 15 residues. In nucleotides, the CDR3 is TGTGCCATCAGCAGCGGGGGGAAGCTGGAGAATGAGCAGTTCTTC. Protein: CAISSGGKLENEQFF.